This T cell receptor beta chain was recorded in a study of T-cell reconstitution after alpha-beta-depleted transplantation in children. Study-level points and caveats: There were some patients whose high TCRbeta diversity at day 60 came from surviving recipient T cells and thymic progenitors. Fresh T-cell production supplied most of the T-cell counts and diversity seen one year after transplant. Roughly two months post-transplant, alpha-beta T cells reportedly originated from several hundred graft clones that had expanded.

TCRbeta library construction was performed incorporating unique molecular identifiers. TCRdb analysed the PCR reads with MiXCR anew, one entry per CDR3 protein. Of hundreds of thousands of distinct CDR3 sequences detected, approximately 15% appear once; the ten largest clones hold under 6%. For this clonotype: Its target is not known.

The length of the CDR3 is 12 residues. Germline V gene sequence: CDR1 SGHRS, CDR2 YFSETQ. With 3 bases removed from V and 5 bases from J, the gap between germline ends came to 8 bases. Sequenced here: PBMCs, mostly from graft donor cells, sampled 360 days after TCRalphabeta/CD19-depleted stem cell transplant. The J gene is TRBJ2-5, the V gene TRBV5-1, with D unclear. The TCR was taken from a male patient aged 10 to 17 who had a stem cell transplant for acute lymphoblastic leukemia, so the T cells may come from the graft donor. The CDR3 region is CASSYALETQYF. DNA for the CDR3: TGCGCCAGCAGCTACGCTCTGGAGACCCAGTACTTC.